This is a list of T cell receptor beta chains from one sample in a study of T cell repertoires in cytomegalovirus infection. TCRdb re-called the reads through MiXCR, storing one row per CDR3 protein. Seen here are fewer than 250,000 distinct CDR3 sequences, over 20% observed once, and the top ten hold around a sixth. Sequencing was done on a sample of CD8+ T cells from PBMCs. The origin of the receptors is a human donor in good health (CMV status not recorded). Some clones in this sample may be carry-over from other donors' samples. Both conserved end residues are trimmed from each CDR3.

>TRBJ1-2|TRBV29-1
SVKNNYGYT
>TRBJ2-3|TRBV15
ATSRASGLDTQY
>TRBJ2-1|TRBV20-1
SARPGLAERAYNEQF
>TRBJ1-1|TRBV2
ASSVVHEAF
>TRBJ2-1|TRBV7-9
ASSFLAGVAEQF
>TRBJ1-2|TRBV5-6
ASSSPHGNGYT
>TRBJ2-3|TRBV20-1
SARETDKIPSTDTQY
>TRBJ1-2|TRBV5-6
ASSLGDRDYGYT
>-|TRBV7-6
ASSLASVQPQY
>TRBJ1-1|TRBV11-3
ASSQGQGTEAF
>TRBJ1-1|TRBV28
ASSLEGRMNTEAF
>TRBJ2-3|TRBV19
ASSIIKTSGGTDTQY
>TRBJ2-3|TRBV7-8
ATAHSTDTQY
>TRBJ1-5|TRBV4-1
ASSQSPGLEQPQH
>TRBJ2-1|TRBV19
ASSIVGQGLANEQF
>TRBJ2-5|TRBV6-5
ASSYSSVGGETQY
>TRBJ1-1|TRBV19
ASSISEGAGDMNTEAF
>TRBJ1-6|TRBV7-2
ASSARQGKINSPLH
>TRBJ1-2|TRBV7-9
ASSLADSYYT
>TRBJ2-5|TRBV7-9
ASSLEVGGGIQETQY
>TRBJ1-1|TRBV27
ASSLRGGYTEAF
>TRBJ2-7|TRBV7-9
ASSLGNEQY
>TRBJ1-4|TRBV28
ASSSGADSPYEKLF
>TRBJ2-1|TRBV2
ASSVSASGGAGLHNEQF
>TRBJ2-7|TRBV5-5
ASSRGAEQY
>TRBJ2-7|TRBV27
ASMVSKGAYEQY
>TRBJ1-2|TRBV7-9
ASSLSGSTNYGYT
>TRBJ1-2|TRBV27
ASSRAGTLNYGYT
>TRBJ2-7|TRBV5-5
ASSLRVDEQY
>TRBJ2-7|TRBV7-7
ASSLRTGPYEQY
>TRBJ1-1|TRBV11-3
ASSLSPPKGNTEAF
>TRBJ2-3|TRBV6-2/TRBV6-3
ASSYSTAPTDTQY
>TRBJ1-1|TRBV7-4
ASSDNRWRGDTEAF
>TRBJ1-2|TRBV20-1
SASTGRLYGYT
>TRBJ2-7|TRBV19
ASSIDGAYEQY
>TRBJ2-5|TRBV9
ASSVEGLAVGETQY
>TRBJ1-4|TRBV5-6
ASSFGTGNKKLF
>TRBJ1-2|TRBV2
ASSDKYGYT
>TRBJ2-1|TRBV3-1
ASSQIGGGGPFYEQF
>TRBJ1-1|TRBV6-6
ASSTTEITF
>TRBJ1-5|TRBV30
AWRSRGSTMRQPQH
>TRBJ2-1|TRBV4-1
ASSLSGTDFYNEQF
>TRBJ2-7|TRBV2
ASSFTEQY
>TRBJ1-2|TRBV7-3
ASSRTGDGYGYT
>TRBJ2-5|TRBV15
ATSRDGNEETQY